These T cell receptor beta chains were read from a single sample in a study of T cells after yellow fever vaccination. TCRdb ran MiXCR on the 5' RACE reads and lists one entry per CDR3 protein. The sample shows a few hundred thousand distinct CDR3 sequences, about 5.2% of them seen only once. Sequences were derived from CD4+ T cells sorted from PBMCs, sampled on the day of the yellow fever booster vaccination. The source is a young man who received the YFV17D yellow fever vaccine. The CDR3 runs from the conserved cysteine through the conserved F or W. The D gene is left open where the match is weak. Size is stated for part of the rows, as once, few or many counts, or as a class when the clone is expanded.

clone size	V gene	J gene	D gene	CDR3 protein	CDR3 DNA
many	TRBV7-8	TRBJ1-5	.	CASSPRPGQHQPQHF	TGTGCCAGCAGTCCTCGACCGGGTCAACATCAGCCCCAGCATTTT
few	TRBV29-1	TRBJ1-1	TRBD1	CSVERDRDVTEAFF	TGCAGCGTTGAAAGGGACAGGGACGTCACTGAAGCTTTCTTT
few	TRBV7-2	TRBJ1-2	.	CASSDAQGPGYGYTF	TGTGCCAGCAGCGACGCCCAAGGCCCCGGGTATGGCTACACCTTC
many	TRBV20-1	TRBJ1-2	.	CSAQGSARSYTF	TGCAGTGCCCAGGGGTCCGCCCGGTCCTACACCTTC
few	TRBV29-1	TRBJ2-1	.	CSVEDQGDEQFF	TGCAGCGTTGAAGACCAGGGCGATGAGCAGTTCTTC
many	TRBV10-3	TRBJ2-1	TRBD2	CATKPGLARNEQFF	TGTGCCACTAAGCCGGGACTAGCGAGGAATGAGCAGTTCTTC
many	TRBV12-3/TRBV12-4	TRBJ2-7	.	CASSLGFRRSAYEQYF	TGTGCCAGCAGTTTAGGGTTTCGCAGAAGTGCCTACGAGCAGTACTTC
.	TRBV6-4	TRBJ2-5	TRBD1	CASSADRGETQYF	TGTGCCAGCAGCGCGGACAGGGGAGAGACCCAGTACTTC
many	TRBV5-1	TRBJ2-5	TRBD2	CASSLGLAGDQETQYF	TGCGCCAGCAGCCTGGGACTAGCGGGGGACCAAGAGACCCAGTACTTC
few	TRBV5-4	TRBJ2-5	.	CASRKSQPNQETQYF	TGTGCCAGCAGGAAATCGCAGCCCAACCAAGAGACCCAGTACTTC
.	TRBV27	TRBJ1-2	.	CASSLSGGYTF	TGTGCCAGCAGTTTATCAGGGGGCTACACCTTC
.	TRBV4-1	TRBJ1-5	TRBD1	CASSQGEQGRIDQPQHF	TGCGCCAGCAGCCAAGGGGAACAGGGGAGGATAGATCAGCCCCAGCATTTT
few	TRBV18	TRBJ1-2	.	CASSPPSIGGGYTF	TGTGCCAGCTCACCACCATCTATAGGAGGCGGCTACACCTTC
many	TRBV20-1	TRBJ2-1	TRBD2	CSARGGSGALSSYNEQFF	TGCAGTGCTAGAGGGGGTAGCGGGGCGCTGAGCTCCTACAATGAGCAGTTCTTC
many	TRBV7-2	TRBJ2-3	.	CASSLAWAALADTQYF	TGTGCCAGCAGCTTAGCGTGGGCGGCTCTCGCAGATACGCAGTATTTT
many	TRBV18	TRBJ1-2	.	CASSPLPPARDLSNYGYTF	TGTGCCAGCTCACCACTACCCCCGGCAAGAGACCTTTCTAACTATGGCTACACCTTC
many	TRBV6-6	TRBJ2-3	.	CASRLEGADTQYF	TGTGCCAGCCGTTTAGAGGGCGCAGATACGCAGTATTTT
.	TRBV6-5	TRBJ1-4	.	CASRGTATNEKLFFF	.
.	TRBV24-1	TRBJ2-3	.	CATSIQVLTDTQYF	TGTGCCACCAGCATACAGGTCCTCACAGATACGCAGTATTTT
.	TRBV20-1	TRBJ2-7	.	CSARTAYEQYF	TGCAGTGCTCGGACCGCTTACGAGCAGTACTTC
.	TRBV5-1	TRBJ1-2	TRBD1	CASSNRQGKDGYTF	TGCGCCAGCAGCAACCGACAGGGTAAGGATGGCTACACCTTC
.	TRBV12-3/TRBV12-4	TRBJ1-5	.	CASSRVGGGQRNQPQHF	TGTGCCAGCAGCCGTGTCGGGGGGGGACAAAGGAATCAGCCCCAGCATTTT
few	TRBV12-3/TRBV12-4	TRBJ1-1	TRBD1	CASSFLGGGNTEAFF	TGTGCCAGCAGTTTTTTAGGGGGCGGGAACACTGAAGCTTTCTTT
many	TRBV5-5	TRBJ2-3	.	CASSSAGTDTQYF	TGTGCCAGCAGCTCGGCGGGAACAGATACGCAGTATTTT
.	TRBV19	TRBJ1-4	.	CASSISGGVLFF	TGTGCCAGTAGTATATCCGGGGGAGTCCTGTTTTTT
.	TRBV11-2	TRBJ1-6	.	CASVESPQLNSPLHF	TGTGCCAGCGTCGAATCTCCCCAGCTTAATTCACCCCTCCACTTT
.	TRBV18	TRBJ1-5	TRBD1	CASSPQARQGASQHF	TGTGCCAGCTCACCACAGGCGCGGCAGGGGGCTTCCCAGCATTTT